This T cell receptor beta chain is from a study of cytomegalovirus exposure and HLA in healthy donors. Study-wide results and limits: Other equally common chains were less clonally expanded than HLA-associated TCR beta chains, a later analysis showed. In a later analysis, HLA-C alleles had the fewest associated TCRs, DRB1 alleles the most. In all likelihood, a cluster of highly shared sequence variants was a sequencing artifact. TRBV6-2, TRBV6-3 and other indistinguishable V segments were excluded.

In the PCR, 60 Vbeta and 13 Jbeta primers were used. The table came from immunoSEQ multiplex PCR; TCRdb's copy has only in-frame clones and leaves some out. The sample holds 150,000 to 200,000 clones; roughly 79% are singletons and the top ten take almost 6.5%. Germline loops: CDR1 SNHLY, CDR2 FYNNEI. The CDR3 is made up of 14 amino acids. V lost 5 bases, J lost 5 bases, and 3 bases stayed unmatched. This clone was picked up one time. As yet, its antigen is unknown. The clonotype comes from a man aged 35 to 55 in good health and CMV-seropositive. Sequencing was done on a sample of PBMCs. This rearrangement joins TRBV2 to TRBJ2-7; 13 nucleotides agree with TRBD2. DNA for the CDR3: TGTGCCAGCAGTCTGACTAGCGGGGGGAACGAGCAGTACTTC. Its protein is CASSLTSGGNEQYF.